This T cell receptor beta chain was profiled in a study of blood T cell repertoires in COVID-19. Study-level information: Samples taken during acute and convalescent COVID-19 were collected in the United States, Italy and Spain. T cells, B-cell-depleted T cells, or PBMCs provided the cDNA or gDNA that served as material.

CDR1 MNHNY and CDR2 SVGAGI come from the germline V gene (reference sequence). The CDR3 runs to 15 residues. Losses at the gene ends were 8 bases for V and 5 bases for J; bases not matched to a gene: 2. In the study's own analysis: Using reference gene primer amplification, nucleated cell counts were estimated. Sequenced by immunoSEQ multiplex PCR; TCRdb stores in-frame clones only, minus some. V and J calls plus clone size are reproduced from that table; the DNA served to infer D and trimming. The sample carries 230,000 or so clones, 80% recorded once. The sequenced sample consisted of peripheral blood. The chain uses TRBV6-6 and TRBJ2-2; 16 nucleotides line up with TRBD2. This receptor was obtained from a human donor in a cohort sampled during active COVID-19. The CDR3 sequence: CASGGLAGGTGELFF. The DNA of the CDR3 is TGTGCCAGCGGGGGACTAGCGGGAGGGACCGGGGAGCTGTTTTTT.